The 14 T cell receptor beta chains in this list originate from one sample, sequenced in a study of blood T cell repertoires in COVID-19. Measured with immunoSEQ multiplex PCR; TCRdb has only the in-frame clones, and not every one. The data show nearly 250,000 clones, approximately 90% seen once. Sequenced input: PBMCs or T cells enriched from blood (not recorded which). The origin of the receptors is a man aged 50 to 60 who had been exposed to COVID-19.

The chain joins TRBV9 to TRBJ2-3; 12 positions agree with TRBD2. The germline gives CDR1 SGDLS, CDR2 YYNGEE. Losses at the gene ends were 5 bases for V and 2 bases for J; bases not matched to a gene: 9. This CDR3 contains 17 residues. As DNA, the CDR3 is TGTGCCAGCAGTTTTGGGACTAGCGGGTTTAACACAGATACGCAGTATTTT. This encodes CASSFGTSGFNTDTQYF. Supplemented by reference TRBV9 and TRBJ2-3, the full variable domain reads DSGVTQTPKHLITATGQRVTLRCSPRSGDLSVYWYQQSLDQGLQFLIQYYNGEERAKGNILERFSAQQFPDLHSELNLSSLELGDSALYFCASSFGTSGFNTDTQYFGPGTRLTVL.

The V gene is TRBV7-3, the J gene TRBJ1-2; the D gene is possibly TRBD1 (5 bases). Germline V CDR1 and CDR2: SGHTA, FQGTGA. The CDR3 covers 14 residues. Trimming stripped 5 bases from V and 4 bases from J, with 14 bases between. Written as DNA, the CDR3 is TGTGCCAGCAGCCCGGCGGGGGTTGCCTATGGCTACACCTTC. Residues: CASSPAGVAYGYTF.

V usage is TRBV12-3 or TRBV12-4 and J usage is TRBJ1-6; D is undetermined. CDR3 length equals 13 residues. V was pared by 5 bases and J by 8 bases, with 10 bases between. The CDR3 nucleotides are TGTGCCAGCAGTCTCCTGAGGGATTCACCCCTCCACTTT. This sequence encodes CASSLLRDSPLHF.

Of note for this clone: At the DNA level, this CDR3 is encoded by other sequences in the same sample as well. The genes are TRBV9 and TRBJ2-1; a possible D gene is TRBD1 (6 bases). Germline loops: CDR1 SGDLS, CDR2 YYNGEE. The CDR3 covers 15 residues. Trimming stripped 0 bases from V and 3 bases from J, with 10 bases between. The CDR3 DNA is TGTGCCAGCAGCGTAGCAGGGACACTCTACAATGAGCAGTTCTTC. As protein: CASSVAGTLYNEQFF.

This clone came up once. The gene calls are TRBV28 and TRBJ1-1; D unclear. V shed 5 bases and J shed 5 bases, with 21 bases lying between them. Germline CDR1 and CDR2: MDHEN and SYDVKM. The CDR3 contains 16 residues. The CDR3 nucleotides are TGTGCCAGCAGTAATCCGGGGTTGGTATTCTTGACTGAAGCTTTCTTT. Translated, it gives CASSNPGLVFLTEAFF.

The chain has TRBV7-8 and TRBJ1-2; D gene ambiguous. The CDR3 runs to 14 residues. Trimming took 7 bases from V and 0 from J, leaving 12 bases between them. Germline loops: CDR1 SGHVS, CDR2 FQNEAQ. CDR3 loop: CASTPVRANYGYTF. CDR3 nucleotides: TGTGCCAGCACCCCCGTGAGAGCTAACTATGGCTACACCTTC.

The rearrangement joins TRBV2 to TRBJ2-5; 7 bases agree with TRBD1. J was trimmed by 2 bases and V by 7 bases; bases with no gene match: 4. Germline values: CDR1 SNHLY, CDR2 FYNNEI. The CDR3 is 13 amino acids. CDR3 sequence reads: CASNRQGQETQYF. For the CDR3, the DNA is TGTGCCAGCAATAGACAGGGACAAGAGACCCAGTACTTC. Supplemented by reference TRBV2 and TRBJ2-5, the full variable domain reads EPEVTQTPSHQVTQMGQEVILRCVPISNHLYFYWYRQILGQKVEFLVSFYNNEISEKSEIFDDQFSVERPDGSNFTLKIRSTKLEDSAMYFCASNRQGQETQYFGPGTRLLVL.

The chain has TRBV14 and TRBJ1-4; TRBD1 might be the D (5 bases). The CDR3 totals 13 residues. V lost 0 bases, J lost 11 bases, and 10 bases lay in between. Germline CDR1 reads SGHDN; CDR2 reads FVKESK. The CDR3 nucleotides are TGTGCCAGCAGCCAAGATGTACAGGCTAAACTGTTTTTT. Its translation: CASSQDVQAKLFF.

The J gene is TRBJ1-5, the V gene TRBV11-3; no definite D call. Germline loops: CDR1 SGHNT, CDR2 YENEEA. V lost 5 bases and J lost 1, with 12 bases in between. There are 15 residues in the CDR3. The CDR3 sequence is CASSPDGVSNQPQHF. The CDR3 nucleotides read TGTGCCAGCAGCCCGGACGGGGTAAGCAATCAGCCCCAGCATTTT.

This clone was found once. The chain employs TRBV4-1 and TRBJ1-1; the match to TRBD1 covers 9 bases. The germline V gene encodes CDR1 MGHRA and CDR2 YSYEKL. CDR3 size: 17 residues. V lost 4 bases, J lost 5 bases, and 14 bases stayed unmatched. In nucleotides, the CDR3 is TGCGCCAGCAGCCCGAGGGCGGGACAGGGTAAATTGACTGAAGCTTTCTTT. Its protein is CASSPRAGQGKLTEAFF.

In the case of this clone: This specimen includes other DNA sequences encoding the same CDR3. The gene calls are TRBV3-1 (or the pseudogene TRBV3-2) and TRBJ1-1, with unresolved D. The CDR3 totals 13 residues. The V end was cut by 0 bases, the J end by 5 bases, with 7 bases between. The germline CDR1 and CDR2 sequences are LGHDT and YNNKEL (reference sequence). As DNA, the CDR3 is TGTGCCAGCAGCCAAGAAGGGAGGACTGAAGCTTTCTTT. It encodes CASSQEGRTEAFF.

This rearrangement joins TRBV7-2 to TRBJ1-2; 9 bases agree with TRBD1. Trimming at V came to 3 bases and at J to 6 bases, leaving 5 bases not matched to a gene. The germline V gene encodes CDR1 SGHTA and CDR2 FQGNSA. The CDR3 has 14 amino acids. DNA of the CDR3: TGTGCCAGCAGCTTCCTACAGGGGGCTGATGGCTACACCTTC. Translation: CASSFLQGADGYTF.

The chain employs TRBV2 and TRBJ2-3; a possible D gene is TRBD2 (5 bases). Trimming cost V 8 bases and J 5 bases, with 17 bases left between them. CDR1 is SNHLY, CDR2 FYNNEI, per germline. The CDR3 is 14 amino acids. CDR3 amino acids: CASGEPSIEDTQYF. CDR3 coding DNA: TGTGCCAGCGGGGAGCCCAGCATAGAAGATACGCAGTATTTT.

The chain joins TRBV19 to TRBJ1-5; tentative D call: TRBD1 (5 bases). The V end was cut by 6 bases, the J end by 5 bases, with 17 bases between. The germline V gene encodes CDR1 LNHDA and CDR2 SQIVND (reference sequence). The CDR3 covers 15 residues. The CDR3 protein is CASRAGQSGYQPQHF. DNA of the CDR3: TGTGCCAGTAGGGCCGGACAATCTGGTTATCAGCCCCAGCATTTT. The full variable domain, completed using reference TRBV19 and TRBJ1-5, is DGGITQSPKYLFRKEGQNVTLSCEQNLNHDAMYWYRQDPGQGLRLIYYSQIVNDFQKGDIAEGYSVSREKKESFPLTVTSAQKNPTAFYLCASRAGQSGYQPQHFGDGTRLSIL.